These 32 T cell receptor beta chains were all obtained from the same sample, sequenced in a study of Graves' ophthalmopathy and Graves' hyperthyroidism. Using RNA transcripts, the TCR beta CDR3 regions were amplified. An opening RT-PCR round employed HTBI primers and preceded a second-round multiplex PCR. TCRdb reanalysed the multiplex PCR reads using MiXCR and keeps one entry per CDR3 protein. In the table there are about half a million distinct CDR3 sequences, 13% to 15% of which are singletons. Source material: blood. These receptors came from a woman aged 25 to 39 with Graves' ophthalmopathy.

This chain links TRBV11-1 with TRBJ2-7; D perhaps matches TRBD1 (7 bases). The CDR3 covers 15 residues. CDR1 and CDR2 (germline): SGHAT, FQDESV (reference sequence). Between the trimmed V and J ends, which lost 6 bases and 1 base, there was a span of 16 bases. The CDR3: CASRPQGDSSYEQYF. The CDR3 DNA reads as TGTGCCAGCAGGCCGCAGGGGGACTCATCCTACGAGCAGTACTTC.

This clonotype was seen repeatedly, ten times or more. The chain has TRBV12-3 or TRBV12-4 and TRBJ1-5; D unresolved. The CDR3 is made up of 14 amino acids. Trimming took 5 bases from V and 6 from J, leaving 14 bases between them. The CDR3, as DNA: TGTGCCAGCAGTACGGATCAATCCCCTCAGCCCCAGCATTTT. This encodes CASSTDQSPQPQHF.

In this sample, this clonotype turned up many times. The chain recombines TRBV10-3 with TRBJ2-7, with TRBD1 matching 9 bases. Germline CDR1 reads ENHRY; CDR2 reads SYGVKD. The J segment lost 5 bases and the V segment lost 7 bases, leaving 9 bases of the junction unmatched. The CDR3 runs to 14 residues. CDR3 nucleotide sequence: TGTGCCATCACCGCGCGGACAGGGGTCGACGAGCAGTACTTC. This sequence encodes CAITARTGVDEQYF.

This clonotype was recorded many times. The chain carries TRBV4-1 and TRBJ1-1, with a tentative D call TRBD1 (6 bases). The germline CDR1 and CDR2 sequences are MGHRA and YSYEKL. The germline V and J ends were trimmed by 1 base and 6 bases, with 21 bases remaining between them. CDR3 length equals 17 residues. The CDR3 region has the DNA TGCGCCAGCAGCCAAGCTAGGGTGGGCAGGGGTTACGCTGAAGCTTTCTTT. Its translation is CASSQARVGRGYAEAFF.

This clonotype was seen many times. CDR3 nucleotide sequence: TGCAGTGCTAATAGACTAGCCGCCGCCCGGGAGACCCAGTACTTC. As protein: CSANRLAAARETQYF. The J gene is TRBJ2-5, the V gene TRBV20-1; TRBD2 matches at 7 bases. The J segment lost 5 bases and the V segment lost 4 bases, leaving 13 bases of the junction unmatched. In germline, CDR1 is DFQATT, CDR2 SNEGSKA (reference sequence). This CDR3 is 15 amino acids long.

This clonotype has only a few counts. The chain employs TRBV7-3 and TRBJ2-7; 7 positions agree with TRBD1. The DNA end favors TRBJ2-5, so the J call may be wrong. Germline V gene sequence: CDR1 SGHTA, CDR2 FQGTGA. The CDR3 contains 15 residues. CDR3 loop: CASSPTDRVYETQYF. CDR3 nucleotide sequence: TGTGCCAGCAGCCCCACTGACAGGGTTTACGAGACCCAGTACTTC.

Note on this clonotype: With a much larger clone just one base away, this may be a read error. The rearrangement uses TRBV5-1 and TRBJ1-1; D gene ambiguous. Germline V gives CDR1 SGHRS, CDR2 YFSETQ. The CDR3 is made up of 14 amino acids. CDR3 nucleotide sequence: TGCGCCAGCAGCTTGGGGCGAGGGTACACTGAAGCTTGCTTT. The encoded protein is CASSLGRGYTEACF.

This clonotype was seen at least ten times. This chain connects TRBV6-5 to TRBJ2-2; D might be TRBD1 or TRBD2, each matching 6 bases. Germline assignment: CDR1 MNHEY and CDR2 SVGAGI. There are 16 residues in the CDR3. Between the trimmed V and J ends, which lost 0 bases and 4 bases, there was a span of 12 bases. This CDR3 reads CASSYSRGHGTGELFF. The DNA for the CDR3 is TGTGCCAGCAGTTACTCCCGGGGGCATGGCACCGGGGAGCTGTTTTTT.

The chain uses TRBV5-1 and TRBJ1-2; D possibly corresponds to TRBD1 (5 bases). CDR1 and CDR2 (germline): SGHRS, YFSETQ. V dropped 7 bases and J dropped 6 bases, with 16 bases sitting between them. The CDR3 is made up of 13 amino acids. CDR3 residues: CASRFQGTNGYTF. The DNA for the CDR3 is TGCGCCAGCCGATTCCAGGGAACGAATGGCTACACCTTC.

This clonotype was counted a few times. A read error may explain this, as a much larger clone is one base away. This chain connects TRBV9 to TRBJ2-5; D is possibly TRBD1 or TRBD2 (6 bases each). The CDR3 consists of 13 residues. Germline CDR1 SGDLS, CDR2 YYNGEE. The CDR3 region is CASSPKEGEIQYF. CDR3 nucleotides: TGTGCCAGCAGCCCAAAGGAGGGGGAGATCCAGTACTTC. Filled out from reference TRBV9 and TRBJ2-5, the complete variable domain reads DSGVTQTPKHLITATGQRVTLRCSPRSGDLSVYWYQQSLDQGLQFLIQYYNGEERAKGNILERFSAQQFPDLHSELNLSSLELGDSALYFCASSPKEGEIQYFGPGTRLLVL.

Many counts were recorded for this clonotype. This chain links TRBV7-8 with TRBJ1-5; D remains ambiguous. Trimming took 3 bases from V and 0 from J, leaving 12 bases between them. In germline, CDR1 is SGHVS, CDR2 FQNEAQ. CDR3 length equals 16 residues. The CDR3 loop reads CASSFSRTISNQPQHF. CDR3 coding DNA: TGTGCCAGCAGCTTCTCGAGAACCATTAGCAATCAGCCCCAGCATTTT.

This clonotype was seen repeatedly, ten times or more. The rearrangement links TRBV30 to TRBJ1-2, with D possibly TRBD1 on 6 matching bases. This CDR3 spans 13 amino acids. Germline CDR1 GTSNPN, CDR2 SVGIG (reference sequence). Trimming cost V 3 bases and J 8 bases, with 16 bases left between them. CDR3 sequence: CAWRLAGASGYTF. The CDR3 coding sequence is TGTGCCTGGAGATTGGCAGGGGCAAGCGGCTACACCTTC.

There are many counts of this clonotype. The junction departs from the called germline gene at one end, perhaps through a read error. The chain combines TRBV12-5 with TRBJ2-5; 11 bases fit TRBD2. The germline gives CDR1 LGHNT, CDR2 FRNRAP. The CDR3 is made up of 17 amino acids. This chain's CDR3 is CASGLVVLAGGQETQYF. CDR3 nucleotides: TGCGCTAGTGGTTTGGTAGTCCTAGCGGGGGGCCAAGAGACCCAGTACTTC.

This clonotype was observed at least ten times. The chain links TRBV28 to TRBJ2-7, with 8 nucleotides matching TRBD1. Trimming took 7 bases from V and 3 from J; bases not matched to a gene: 5. The germline gives CDR1 MDHEN, CDR2 SYDVKM. The CDR3 sequence is 13 residues long. DNA of the CDR3: TGTGCCAGCACTCCAGGGGGCCACTACGAGCAGTACTTC. This sequence encodes CASTPGGHYEQYF.

This clonotype was found many times. The V and J genes are TRBV20-1 and TRBJ2-7; tentatively, D is TRBD2 (5 bases). Germline-derived CDR1 and CDR2 are DFQATT and SNEGSKA (reference sequence). Between the trimmed V and J ends, which lost 4 bases and 2 bases, there was a span of 21 bases. This CDR3 is 16 amino acids long. DNA of the CDR3: TGCAGTGCTATTTCCTTGAGCGGTAATCTAACCTACGAGCAGTACTTC. It specifies CSAISLSGNLTYEQYF.

This clonotype was counted many times. The chain couples TRBV6-2 or TRBV6-3 to TRBJ2-2; tentatively, D is TRBD2 (5 bases). With 6 bases removed from V and 2 bases from J, the gap between germline ends came to 13 bases. CDR1 is MNHEY and CDR2 is SVGEGT in the germline V gene. This CDR3 has 15 amino acids. In DNA form, the CDR3 reads TGTGCCAGCAGCTTGTGGAGGCTTAACACCGGGGAGCTGTTTTTT. Amino acids: CASSLWRLNTGELFF.

This clonotype was seen ten or more times. The chain recombines TRBV7-2 with TRBJ1-1, with 8 bases matching TRBD1. CDR3 length equals 13 residues. J was trimmed by 8 bases and V by 4 bases; bases with no gene match: 6. Germline assignment: CDR1 SGHTA and CDR2 FQGNSA. In nucleotides, the CDR3 is TGTGCCAGCAGCTGGGGATCAGGGGGCGAAGCTTTCTTT. Its translation is CASSWGSGGEAFF.

This clonotype appeared many times. This is likely a read error, given that the CDR3 carries no conserved phenylalanine or tryptophan at its end. V gene TRBV12-3 or TRBV12-4 combines with J gene TRBJ2-5, with a tentative D call TRBD2 (5 bases). Between the trimmed V and J ends, which lost 6 bases and 1 base, there was a span of 9 bases. There are 13 residues in the CDR3. CDR3 protein: CASSGDLQETQYL. The CDR3 DNA follows: TGTGCCAGCAGCGGGGATCTCCAAGAGACCCAGTACCTC.

This clonotype occurred many times. This sequence joins TRBV7-2 and TRBJ1-1; 10 nucleotides match TRBD1. Unmatched junction bases numbered 4, after V lost 5 bases and J lost 4 bases. This CDR3 has 14 residues. Germline loops: CDR1 SGHTA, CDR2 FQGNSA. CDR3 sequence: CASSPDRGSTEAFF. CDR3 sequence (DNA): TGTGCCAGCAGCCCGGACAGGGGGAGCACTGAAGCTTTCTTT.

The sample holds many counts of this clonotype. The chain recombines TRBV11-2 with TRBJ1-1; the D is unclear. Germline V gives CDR1 SGHAT, CDR2 FQNNGV. The V gene lost 0 bases and the J gene lost 1 base, with 9 bases spanning the gap. This CDR3 is 15 amino acids long. The CDR3 nucleotides read TGTGCCAGCAGCTTAGAGGTCGGATCGAACACTGAAGCTTTCTTT. Protein: CASSLEVGSNTEAFF.

This clonotype has at least ten counts. The chain recombines TRBV24-1 with TRBJ1-2; weak D call: TRBD1 (6 bases). V lost 0 bases and J 2 bases, leaving 12 bases between the germline ends. Germline-derived CDR1 and CDR2 are KGHDR and SFDVKD. The CDR3 loop spans 16 amino acids. For the CDR3, the DNA is TGTGCCACCAGTGATTTGAGGGACAAGGGAAACTATGGCTACACCTTC. Translating it yields CATSDLRDKGNYGYTF.

At least ten counts were recorded for this clonotype. V and J are TRBV29-1 and TRBJ2-2; no clear D gene. The CDR3 is 13 residues long. CDR1 SQVTM and CDR2 ANQGSEA come from the germline V gene. V lost 5 bases to trimming and J lost 0 bases, with 7 bases between them. As DNA, the CDR3 is TGCAGCGTTCGACCGCCGAACACCGGGGAGCTGTTTTTT. Encoded protein: CSVRPPNTGELFF.

This clonotype was counted many times. This chain connects TRBV6-2 or TRBV6-3 to TRBJ2-7; unclear D gene. V was shortened by 2 bases and J by 2 bases, with 10 bases between the two germline ends. Per germline, CDR1 MNHEY and CDR2 SVGEGT. This CDR3 contains 14 residues. The DNA of the CDR3 is TGTGCCAGCAGTTACCCGACGGAAACCTACGAGCAGTACTTC. Translated, it gives CASSYPTETYEQYF.

This chain uses TRBV4-2 with TRBJ2-4, with D perhaps TRBD1 or TRBD2 (5 bases each). The V end lost 0 bases, the J end lost 6 bases, and 12 bases lay between the germline ends. Germline V CDR1 and CDR2: LGHNA, YNFKEQ. The CDR3 has 15 amino acids. The CDR3: CASSQELVRGNIQYF. The CDR3 DNA sequence: TGTGCCAGCAGCCAAGAGTTAGTGAGGGGAAACATTCAGTACTTC.

The chain has TRBV11-3 and TRBJ2-2; D is undetermined. Germline V gene lookup returns CDR1 SGHNT and CDR2 YENEEA. Trimming shortened V by 0 bases and J by 6 bases, and 8 bases separated the two germline ends. The CDR3 has 14 residues. CDR3 sequence (DNA): TGTGCCAGCAGCTTAGATCCGTACGCCGGGGAGCTGTTTTTT. Residues: CASSLDPYAGELFF.

This clonotype was detected many times. The chain carries TRBV6-1 and TRBJ2-7, with 11 bases matching TRBD1. The CDR3 length is 15 residues. CDR1 is MNHNS, CDR2 SASEGT, per germline. The V gene end was trimmed by 7 bases and the J gene end by 4 bases; junction bases not matched to a gene: 9. The CDR3 bases are TGTGCCAGCATCTTCGCCGGGACAGGGGGGTACGAGCAGTACTTC. Its translation: CASIFAGTGGYEQYF.

The chain recombines TRBV6-2 or TRBV6-3 with TRBJ2-5; TRBD1 might be the D (6 bases). Trimming shortened V by 2 bases and J by 0 bases, and 16 bases separated the two germline ends. The CDR3 is made up of 17 amino acids. CDR1 is MNHEY, CDR2 SVGEGT, per germline. The CDR3 loop reads CASSYRQDSSYQETQYF. CDR3 in DNA: TGTGCCAGCAGTTACCGTCAGGACAGCTCGTACCAAGAGACCCAGTACTTC.

As concerns this clonotype: A much larger clone lies a single base off, so this may be a read error. The CDR3 sequence is CSVRPLRGEETQYF. CDR3 in DNA: TGCAGCGTTCGGCCCCTCAGAGGCGAAGAGACCCAGTACTTC. The rearrangement links TRBV29-1 to TRBJ2-5; D is uncertain. The CDR3 runs to 14 residues. Germline lookup yields CDR1 SQVTM and CDR2 ANQGSEA. Trimming took 5 bases from V and 3 from J, leaving 16 bases between them.

The gene calls are TRBV11-2 and TRBJ1-1, with 7 bases identical to TRBD1. Germline CDR1 is SGHAT and CDR2 is FQNNGV. V dropped 0 bases and J dropped 1; count of bases not matched to a gene: 8. This CDR3 is 17 amino acids long. CDR3 DNA sequence: TGTGCCAGCAGCTTAGATTTCCCCAGGGGGTCGAACACTGAAGCTTTCTTT. Protein: CASSLDFPRGSNTEAFF.

This clonotype was detected ten times or more. The chain combines TRBV24-1 with TRBJ1-5; D is ambiguous. The CDR3 spans 14 residues. Trimming cost V 3 bases and J 0 bases, with 5 bases left between them. Germline lookup yields CDR1 KGHDR and CDR2 SFDVKD. The CDR3 nucleotides read TGTGCCACCAGTGATATAGGTAGCAATCAGCCCCAGCATTTT. It yields the protein CATSDIGSNQPQHF.

This clonotype was detected only a few times. The chain is built from TRBV5-1 and TRBJ2-5, with D possibly being TRBD1 or TRBD2 (5 bases each). Germline V lookup: CDR1 SGHRS, CDR2 YFSETQ. The CDR3 is 13 amino acids. V dropped 4 bases and J dropped 5 bases, with 12 bases sitting between them. This CDR3 reads CASSAGTGETQYF. CDR3 in DNA: TGCGCCAGCAGCGCAGGGACGGGGGAGACCCAGTACTTC.

This clonotype was seen repeatedly, ten times or more. At one end the junction does not follow the germline gene, possibly because of a read error. The V and J genes are TRBV6-1 and TRBJ2-4; 8 bases fit TRBD2. The CDR3 runs to 14 residues. In germline, CDR1 is MNHNS, CDR2 SASEGT. CDR3 sequence (DNA): TGTGCCAGCAGTCTCGGGGGGGCCGCAAACATTAAGTACTTC. Its translation is CASSLGGAANIKYF.